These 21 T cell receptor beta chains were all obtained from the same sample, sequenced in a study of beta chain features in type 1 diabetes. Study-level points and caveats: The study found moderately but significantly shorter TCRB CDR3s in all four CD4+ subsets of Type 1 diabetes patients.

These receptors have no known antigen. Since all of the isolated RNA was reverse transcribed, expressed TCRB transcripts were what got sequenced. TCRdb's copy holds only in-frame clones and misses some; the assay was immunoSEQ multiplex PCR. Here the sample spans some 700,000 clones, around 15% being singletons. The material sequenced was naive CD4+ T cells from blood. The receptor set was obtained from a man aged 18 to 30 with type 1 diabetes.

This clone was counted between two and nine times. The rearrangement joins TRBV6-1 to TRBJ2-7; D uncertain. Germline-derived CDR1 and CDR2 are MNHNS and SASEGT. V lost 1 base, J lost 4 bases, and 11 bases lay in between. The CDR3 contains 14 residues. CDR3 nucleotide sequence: TGTGCCAGCAGTGAAGGAGGTGGGGTTTACGAGCAGTACTTC. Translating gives CASSEGGGVYEQYF.

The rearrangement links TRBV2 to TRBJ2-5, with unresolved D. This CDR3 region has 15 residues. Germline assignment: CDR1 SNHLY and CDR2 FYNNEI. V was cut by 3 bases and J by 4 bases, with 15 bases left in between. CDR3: CASSDLSRGGETQYF. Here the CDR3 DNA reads TGTGCCAGCAGTGACTTGAGCCGCGGTGGAGAGACCCAGTACTTC.

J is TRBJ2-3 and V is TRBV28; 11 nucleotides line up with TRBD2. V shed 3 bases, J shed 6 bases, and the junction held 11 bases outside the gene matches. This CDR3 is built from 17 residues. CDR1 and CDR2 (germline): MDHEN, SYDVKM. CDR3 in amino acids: CASSFSPLAGASDTQYF. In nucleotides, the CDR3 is TGTGCCAGCAGTTTTTCCCCACTAGCGGGGGCATCTGATACGCAGTATTTT.

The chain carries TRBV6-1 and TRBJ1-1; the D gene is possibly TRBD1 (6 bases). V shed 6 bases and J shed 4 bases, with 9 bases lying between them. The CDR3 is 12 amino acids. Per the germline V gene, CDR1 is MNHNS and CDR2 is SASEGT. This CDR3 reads CASSLRGTEAFF. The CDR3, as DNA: TGTGCCAGCAGCCTCAGGGGCACTGAAGCTTTCTTT.

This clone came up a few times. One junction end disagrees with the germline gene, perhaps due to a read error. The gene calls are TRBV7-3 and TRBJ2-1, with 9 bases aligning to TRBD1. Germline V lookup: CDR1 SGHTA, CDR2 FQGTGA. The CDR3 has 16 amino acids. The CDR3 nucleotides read TGTGCCAGCAGCCTAACCCTACAGGGGGCTCGAGATGAGCAGTTCTTC. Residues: CASSLTLQGARDEQFF.

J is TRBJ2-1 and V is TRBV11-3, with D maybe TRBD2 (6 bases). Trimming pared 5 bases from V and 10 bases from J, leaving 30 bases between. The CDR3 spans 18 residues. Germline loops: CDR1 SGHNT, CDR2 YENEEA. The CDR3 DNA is TGTGCCAGCAGCACCCTTCGCTCGGGGCGGGGTCTCGGCGGGGAGCAGTTCTTC. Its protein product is CASSTLRSGRGLGGEQFF.

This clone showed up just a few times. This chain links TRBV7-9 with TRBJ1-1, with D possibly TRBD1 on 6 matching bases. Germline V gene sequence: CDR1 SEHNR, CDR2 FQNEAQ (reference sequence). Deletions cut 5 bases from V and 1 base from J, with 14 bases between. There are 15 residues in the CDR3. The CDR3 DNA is TGTGCCAGCAGCGAATACAGGGAATGGAACACTGAAGCTTTCTTT. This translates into CASSEYREWNTEAFF.

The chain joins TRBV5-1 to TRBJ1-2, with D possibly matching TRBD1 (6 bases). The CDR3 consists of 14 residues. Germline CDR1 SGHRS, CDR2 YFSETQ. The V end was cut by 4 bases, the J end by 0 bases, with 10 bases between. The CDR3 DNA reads TGCGCCAGCAGCCCGGGGGGCTCTAACTATGGCTACACCTTC. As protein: CASSPGGSNYGYTF.

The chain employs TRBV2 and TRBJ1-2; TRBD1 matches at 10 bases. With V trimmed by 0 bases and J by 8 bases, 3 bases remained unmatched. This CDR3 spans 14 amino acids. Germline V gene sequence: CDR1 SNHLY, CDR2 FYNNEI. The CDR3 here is CASSEARTGGGYTF. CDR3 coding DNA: TGTGCCAGCAGTGAAGCGAGGACAGGGGGAGGCTACACCTTC.

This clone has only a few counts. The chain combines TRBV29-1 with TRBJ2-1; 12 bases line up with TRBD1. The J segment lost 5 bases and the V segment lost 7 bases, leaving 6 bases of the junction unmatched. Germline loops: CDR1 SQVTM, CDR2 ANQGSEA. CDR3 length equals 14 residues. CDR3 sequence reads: CSARDRGPDNEQFF. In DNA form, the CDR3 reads TGCAGCGCCCGGGACAGGGGGCCCGACAATGAGCAGTTCTTC.

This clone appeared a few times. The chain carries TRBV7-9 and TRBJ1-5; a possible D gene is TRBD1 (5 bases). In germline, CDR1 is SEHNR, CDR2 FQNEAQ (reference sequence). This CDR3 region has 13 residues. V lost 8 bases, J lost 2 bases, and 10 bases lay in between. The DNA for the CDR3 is TGTGCCAGCGCAGGGATTGGCAATCAGCCCCAGCATTTT. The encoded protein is CASAGIGNQPQHF.

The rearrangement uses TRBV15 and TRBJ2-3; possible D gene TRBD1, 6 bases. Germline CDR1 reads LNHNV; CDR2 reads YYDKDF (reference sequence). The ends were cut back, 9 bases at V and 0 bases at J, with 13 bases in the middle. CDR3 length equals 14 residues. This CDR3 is CATQQGPSTDTQYF. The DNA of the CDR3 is TGTGCCACTCAACAGGGCCCAAGCACAGATACGCAGTATTTT. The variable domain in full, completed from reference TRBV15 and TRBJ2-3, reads DAMVIQNPRYQVTQFGKPVTLSCSQTLNHNVMYWYQQKSSQAPKLLFHYYDKDFNNEADTPDNFQSRRPNTSFCFLDIRSPGLGDTAMYLCATQQGPSTDTQYFGPGTRLTVL.

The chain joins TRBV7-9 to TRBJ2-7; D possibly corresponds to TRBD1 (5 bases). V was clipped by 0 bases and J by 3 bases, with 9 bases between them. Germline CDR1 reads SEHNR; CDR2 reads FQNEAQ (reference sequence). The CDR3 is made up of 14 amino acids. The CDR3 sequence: CASSLATGNYEQYF. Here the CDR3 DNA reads TGTGCCAGCAGCTTAGCTACAGGAAACTACGAGCAGTACTTC.

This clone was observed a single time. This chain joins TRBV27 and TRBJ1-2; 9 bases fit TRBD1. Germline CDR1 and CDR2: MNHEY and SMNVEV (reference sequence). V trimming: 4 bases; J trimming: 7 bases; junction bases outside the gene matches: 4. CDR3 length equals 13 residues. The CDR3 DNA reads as TGTGCCAGCAGTTCTGGACAGGGGAGTGGCTACACCTTC. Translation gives CASSSGQGSGYTF.

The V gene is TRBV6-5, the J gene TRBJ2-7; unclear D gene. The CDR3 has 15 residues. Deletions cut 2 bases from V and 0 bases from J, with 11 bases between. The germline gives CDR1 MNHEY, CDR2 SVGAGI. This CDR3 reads CASSYRTEISYEQYF. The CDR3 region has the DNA TGTGCCAGCAGTTACCGGACGGAGATCTCCTACGAGCAGTACTTC.

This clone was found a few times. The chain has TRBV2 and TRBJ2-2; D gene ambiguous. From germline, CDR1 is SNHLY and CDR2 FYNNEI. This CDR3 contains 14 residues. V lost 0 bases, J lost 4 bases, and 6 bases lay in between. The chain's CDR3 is CASSEARSTGELFF. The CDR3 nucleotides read TGTGCCAGCAGTGAAGCGCGTTCCACCGGGGAGCTGTTTTTT.

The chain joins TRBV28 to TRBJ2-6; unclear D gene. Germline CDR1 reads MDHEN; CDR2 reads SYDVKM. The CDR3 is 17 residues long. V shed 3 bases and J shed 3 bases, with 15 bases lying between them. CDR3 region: CASSFIPAKFGANVLTF. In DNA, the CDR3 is TGTGCCAGCAGTTTTATCCCGGCTAAGTTTGGGGCCAACGTCCTGACTTTC.

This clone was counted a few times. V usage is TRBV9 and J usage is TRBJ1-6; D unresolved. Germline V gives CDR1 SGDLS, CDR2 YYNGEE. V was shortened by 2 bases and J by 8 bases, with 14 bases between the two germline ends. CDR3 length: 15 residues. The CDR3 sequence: CASSVREGVDSPLHF. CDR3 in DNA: TGTGCCAGCAGCGTCCGGGAGGGAGTGGATTCACCCCTCCACTTT.

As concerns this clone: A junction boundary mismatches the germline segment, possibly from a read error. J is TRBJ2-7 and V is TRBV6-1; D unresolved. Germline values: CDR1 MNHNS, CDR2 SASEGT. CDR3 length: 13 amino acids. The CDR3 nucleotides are TGTGCCAGCAGGGAAGCGTCTAACTACGAGCAGTACTTC. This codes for CASREASNYEQYF.

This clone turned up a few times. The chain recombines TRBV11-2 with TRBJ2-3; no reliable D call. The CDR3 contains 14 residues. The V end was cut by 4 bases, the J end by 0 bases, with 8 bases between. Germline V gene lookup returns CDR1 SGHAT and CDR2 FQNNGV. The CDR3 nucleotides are TGTGCCAGCAGCTCCCTGGGGAGCACAGATACGCAGTATTTT. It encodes CASSSLGSTDTQYF.

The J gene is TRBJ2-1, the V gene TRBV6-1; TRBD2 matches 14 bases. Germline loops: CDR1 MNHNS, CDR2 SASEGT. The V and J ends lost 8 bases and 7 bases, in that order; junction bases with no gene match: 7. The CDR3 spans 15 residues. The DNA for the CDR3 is TGTGCCAGCTTTCCCGGGACTAGCGGGGGAAATGAGCAGTTCTTC. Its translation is CASFPGTSGGNEQFF.